The rows below give T cell receptor beta chains drawn from one sample of a study of human T cells and chemical hapten exposure. TCRdb redid the calling of the RACE reads with MiXCR, one entry per CDR3 protein. Counted here are over 30,000 distinct CDR3 sequences, 9.5% occurring once; the ten biggest clones make up 20% to 30%. Sequenced material: whole blood, taken in connection with sensitization to the hapten diphenylcyclopropenone (DPC). The receptors come from a man between 50 and 59 years old with alopecia areata. Some clones in this sample may be carry-over from other donors' samples. Both conserved end residues are part of each CDR3. Fields, in order: CDR3 DNA, CDR3 protein, J gene, V gene, D gene, clone size. The D gene is left open where the match is weak. Size is omitted from some rows. Given values are once, few, many or a class for expanded clones.

TGCGCCAGCAGATATACAGGAGAAAGCAATCAGCCCCAGCATTTT	CASRYTGESNQPQHF	TRBJ1-5	TRBV5-1	NA	many
TGTGCCTGGAACCAGGCCCCCGTGGAGACCCAGTACTTC	CAWNQAPVETQYF	TRBJ2-5	TRBV30	NA	many
TGCAGCGTTTCGAGGGGGTTGTACGAGCAGTACTTC	CSVSRGLYEQYF	TRBJ2-7	TRBV29-1	NA	many
TGTGCCAGCAGTTATTCTGGTAGATTGAGTGGAGAGACCCAGTACTTC	CASSYSGRLSGETQYF	TRBJ2-5	TRBV6-2/TRBV6-3	NA	NA
TGTGCCATCTTCCGAGCGGGTGGGACCGGGGAGCTGTTTTTT	CAIFRAGGTGELFF	TRBJ2-2	TRBV10-3	NA	few
TGTGCCAGCAGCTCAACAGCGGGAGGTAGCACAGATACGCAGTATTTT	CASSSTAGGSTDTQYF	TRBJ2-3	TRBV11-3	TRBD2	many
TGTGCCAGCTTCAGGGACAGGGACAGCTACACCTTC	CASFRDRDSYTF	TRBJ1-2	TRBV7-2	TRBD1	NA
TGTGCCAGCAACCTAGCGGGGGGCACTGGGGCCAACGTCCTGACTTTC	CASNLAGGTGANVLTF	TRBJ2-6	TRBV7-9	TRBD2	few
TGTGCCATCAGTGAGATCACAGGGTATGGCTACACCTTC	CAISEITGYGYTF	TRBJ1-2	TRBV10-3	NA	NA
TGCAGCGTTGAAGATCCGGACAGGATCTCCTACAATGAGCAGTTCTTC	CSVEDPDRISYNEQFF	TRBJ2-1	TRBV29-1	TRBD1	NA
TGTGCCAGCAGTGCGTCCGGGAGCGAAGATACGCAGTATTTT	CASSASGSEDTQYF	TRBJ2-3	TRBV2	NA	many
TGTGCCATCAGTGACGAAGGAGATACGCAGTATTTT	CAISDEGDTQYF	TRBJ2-3	TRBV10-3	NA	few
TGCGCCAGCAGCTTAGGAGAAACAAATCAGCCCCAGCATTTT	CASSLGETNQPQHF	TRBJ1-5	TRBV5-1	NA	many
TGTGTCAGCTCACCGAGACGGGGGAGCGATGAGCAGTTCTTC	CVSSPRRGSDEQFF	TRBJ2-1	TRBV18	NA	NA
TGTGCCAGCATAGCGGGTCTCAGCACAGATACGCAGTATTTT	CASIAGLSTDTQYF	TRBJ2-3	TRBV12-3/TRBV12-4	TRBD2	many
TGTGCCAGCAGCTTAGGAGAGGGTAATTCACCCCTCCACTTT	CASSLGEGNSPLHF	TRBJ1-6	TRBV11-1	NA	NA
TGTGCCAGCAGCTCAAGGCAGGGCCGGGGTGAGCAGTTCTTC	CASSSRQGRGEQFF	TRBJ2-1	TRBV7-2	NA	many
TGTGCCAGCAGTTTCCTTTATGGGAATCAGCCCCAGCATTTT	CASSFLYGNQPQHF	TRBJ1-5	TRBV6-5	NA	many
TGTGCCAGCAGTGAAGGTTATGGGACAGGGGGTTCCCTCAATCAGCCCCAGCATTTT	CASSEGYGTGGSLNQPQHF	TRBJ1-5	TRBV6-1	TRBD1	NA
TGTGCCAGCAGTCCCTATGGGAGTGGCGAGCAGTACTTC	CASSPYGSGEQYF	TRBJ2-7	TRBV3-1	NA	few
TGTGCCAGCTCGTACCGGGACTCCTACAATGAGCAGTTCTTC	CASSYRDSYNEQFF	TRBJ2-1	TRBV18	NA	few
TGTGCCATTGGACAGAACACCGGGGAGCTGTTTTTT	CAIGQNTGELFF	TRBJ2-2	TRBV12-3/TRBV12-4	NA	many
TGTGCCAGCAGCCCCACCTACGAGCAGTACTTC	CASSPTYEQYF	TRBJ2-7	TRBV28	NA	few
TGTGCCAGCAGTGCCTGGGACAGGGGAAGCACAGATACGCAGTATTTT	CASSAWDRGSTDTQYF	TRBJ2-3	TRBV2	TRBD1	many
TGTGCCAGCAGCCCAGCGGGATTTGGCGGGGAGCTGTTTTTT	CASSPAGFGGELFF	TRBJ2-2	TRBV7-6	TRBD2	many
TGTGCTTCTACCCGGGACGGGATTTACAATGAGCAGTTCTTC	CASTRDGIYNEQFF	TRBJ2-1	TRBV12-5	NA	many
TGTGCCAGCAGCGCAGATGGGACTGGGAATTCACCCCTCCACTTT	CASSADGTGNSPLHF	TRBJ1-6	TRBV7-9	NA	few
TGCGCCAGCAGCTTGTTGTCGGGGGGCGGCACAGATACGCAGTATTTT	CASSLLSGGGTDTQYF	TRBJ2-3	TRBV5-1	NA	few
TGTGCCAGCAGTCCAAGAAGGGGTATGGGAGAGACCCAGTACTTC	CASSPRRGMGETQYF	TRBJ2-5	TRBV12-3/TRBV12-4	NA	many
TGTGCCAGCAGCAACAGCAGGGCCCGTGGCTACACCTTC	CASSNSRARGYTF	TRBJ1-2	TRBV7-2	NA	many
TGCGCCAGCAGCCTCACGGGAGGGACAGGAAATATAAACACTGAAGCTTTCTTT	CASSLTGGTGNINTEAFF	TRBJ1-1	TRBV5-1	TRBD1	few
TGCAGCGGCGGACAGGGAAGAACTGAAGCTTTCTTT	CSGGQGRTEAFF	TRBJ1-1	TRBV29-1	TRBD1	NA
TGTGCCACCCAAAAAGGGGCCAACGTCCTGACTTTC	CATQKGANVLTF	TRBJ2-6	TRBV12-3/TRBV12-4	NA	many
TGTGCCAGTGCACTAGCGGGAGTCGAGCAGTACTTC	CASALAGVEQYF	TRBJ2-7	TRBV28	TRBD2	few
TGTGCCACCAGTGACGGGCTCGAGACCCAGTACTTC	CATSDGLETQYF	TRBJ2-5	TRBV24-1	NA	many
TGTGCCAGCAGCTTACCGGGTCTCGTCTACGAGCAGTACTTC	CASSLPGLVYEQYF	TRBJ2-7	TRBV13	NA	medium-sized
TGTGCCAGCAGTTCCTGGGTGGCCAAAAACATTCAGTACTTC	CASSSWVAKNIQYF	TRBJ2-4	TRBV28	NA	many
TGCGCCAGCAGCCAAGAAGTAGGACCCTACGAGCAGTACTTC	CASSQEVGPYEQYF	TRBJ2-7	TRBV4-3	NA	NA
TGTGCCAGTAGTATAGGTGACAGGGGCAGGGGTGAGCAGTTCTTC	CASSIGDRGRGEQFF	TRBJ2-1	TRBV19	TRBD1	few
TGTGCCAGCAGTTTTTGGCAAAGCCAGCCCCAGCATTTT	CASSFWQSQPQHF	TRBJ1-5	TRBV28	NA	NA
TGTGCCAGCAGTTTATCCGGGACAGCCTACTCCTACGAGCAGTACTTC	CASSLSGTAYSYEQYF	TRBJ2-7	TRBV12-3/TRBV12-4	TRBD1	NA
TGTGCCAGCAGCTTGATTAGGACTCTGGGACGGTCGAACACTGAAGCTTTCTTT	CASSLIRTLGRSNTEAFF	TRBJ1-1	TRBV5-4	NA	many
TGCGCCAGCAGCCAAGACGGTAGAAGGGACTACGAGCAGTACTTC	CASSQDGRRDYEQYF	TRBJ2-7	TRBV4-1	NA	NA
TGCAGTGCTAGACTAGCGGGAAGGGTGGACGAGCAGTACTTC	CSARLAGRVDEQYF	TRBJ2-7	TRBV20-1	TRBD2	NA
TGCGCCAGCAGGCGCACAGGGATCGGTGAAAAACTGTTTTTT	CASRRTGIGEKLFF	TRBJ1-4	TRBV5-1	NA	many
TGTGCCAGCACCATAACAGCGGGGACTGAAGCTTTCTTT	CASTITAGTEAFF	TRBJ1-1	TRBV28	NA	many
TGCAGTGTCGTTACCCTGGGGGATACGCAGTATTTT	CSVVTLGDTQYF	TRBJ2-3	TRBV20-1	NA	NA